This T cell receptor (beta chain) was captured in a study of blood T cell repertoires in COVID-19. V shed 4 bases and J shed 0 bases, with 7 bases lying between them. The CDR3 covers 13 residues. Germline values: CDR1 SEHNR, CDR2 FQNEAQ (reference sequence). TCRdb's table, derived via immunoSEQ multiplex PCR, lists solely in-frame clones and lacks some. Among about 200,000 clones listed, around nine tenths were seen once. The chain couples TRBV7-9 to TRBJ2-7; D is unresolved. This TCR was sampled from a man younger than 35 with active or convalescent COVID-19. The specimen was peripheral blood. The DNA for the CDR3 is TGTGCCAGCAGCTCAACTAACTCCTACGAGCAGTACTTC. It is translated as CASSSTNSYEQYF.